This T cell receptor beta chain was documented in a study of siplizumab effects on memory and regulatory T cells. Study outcomes and limitations: No more than a minor fraction of alloreactive clones could be traced back to unstimulated subsets. The naive T cell population seemed more diverse than memory cells and seemed a major contributor to the alloresponse.

Notes on this clone: Its antigen is not known.

Between the trimmed V and J ends, which lost 5 bases and 6 bases, there was a span of 14 bases. Germline CDR1 and CDR2: MDHEN and SYDVKM. The CDR3 is 13 amino acids. The method was immunoSEQ multiplex PCR; TCRdb's version includes in-frame clones alone and lacks a portion of them. Among around 77,000 clones, 91% were seen once, and the ten largest hold approximately 30%. The gene calls are TRBV28 and TRBJ2-7, with a tentative D call TRBD1 (5 bases). The sequence derives from a human donor in good health. The sequencing sample was made of CD8+ T cells sorted from blood. The CDR3 bases are TGTGCCAGCAGTCCCCCAGGGTTTTTCGAGCAGTACTTC. Protein: CASSPPGFFEQYF.